The T cell receptor (beta chain) described here comes from a study of molecular identifiers for immune sequencing clone quantification. Study observations and caveats: Whereas naive cells kept under 1% of molecules in clones above 20 RNA copies, such clones held over 98% in effectors.

TCRdb used MiXCR to reprocess the PCR reads, holding one entry per CDR3 protein. The sample contains about 640,000 distinct CDR3 sequences, just under 20% of which appear only once. This clonotype appeared many times. The antigen is undetermined. CDR1 and CDR2 (germline): LNHDA, SQIVND (reference sequence). The CDR3 is 15 amino acids. V trimming: 3 bases; J trimming: 6 bases; junction bases outside the gene matches: 9. This chain uses TRBV19 with TRBJ2-3; 7 bases align to TRBD1. This receptor was obtained from a human donor in good health. Some libraries in this study had Jurkat cell RNA spiked in. The specimen was naive CD8+ T cells from blood, with Jurkat cell RNA spiked in. Subset noted: FACS-sorted CD8+CD4-CCR7+CD45RA+ naive T cells. The CDR3 loop reads CASSMDRSGPDTQYF. The CDR3 DNA sequence: TGTGCCAGTAGTATGGACAGGTCGGGGCCCGATACGCAGTATTTT.